One and the same sample provided the 5 T cell receptor beta chains below, sequenced in a study of T cell responses to AZD1222 COVID-19 vaccine (dated by TCRdb to the early 2020s). Library preparation used the immunoSEQ multiplex PCR assay. TCRdb carries this immuneACCESS record with in-frame sequences only. Its versions omit some clonotypes, under half of them owing to an unresolved V gene in the studies checked, with the rest unexplained. This sample's table contains about 140,000 clones. About 2.2% of the sample rests with the top ten. Per the publication, the time point label means: baseline before first vaccination. Material: peripheral blood. The receptors originated from an adult in good health.

This chain connects TRBV6-5 to TRBJ2-6, with TRBD1 matching over 9 bases. The CDR3 spans 12 residues. Looked up from germline, CDR1 is MNHEY and CDR2 is SVGAGI. The V gene end was trimmed by 11 bases and the J gene end by 7 bases; junction bases not matched to a gene: 3. The CDR3 DNA sequence: TGTGCCGGGGGACAGGGTGCCAACGTCCTGACTTTC. It codes for CAGGQGANVLTF.

The chain joins TRBV15 to TRBJ2-1, with D maybe TRBD2 (5 bases). Trimming pared 0 bases from V and 7 bases from J, leaving 10 bases between. Germline V CDR1 and CDR2: LNHNV, YYDKDF (reference sequence). The CDR3 is made up of 14 amino acids. The CDR3 spells CATSRDLRRNEQFF. For the CDR3, the DNA is TGTGCCACCAGCAGAGATCTGCGGAGGAATGAGCAGTTCTTC.

The rearrangement links TRBV6-5 to TRBJ1-6; D is uncertain. Trimming took 8 bases from V and 6 from J, leaving 8 bases between them. CDR1 is MNHEY, CDR2 SVGAGI, per germline. This CDR3 has 12 amino acids. DNA of the CDR3: TGTGCCAGCCGGACCTTTAATTCACCCCTCCACTTT. It specifies CASRTFNSPLHF.

The chain has TRBV15 and TRBJ1-3; weak D call: TRBD1 (5 bases). Germline V gene data show CDR1 as LNHNV and CDR2 as YYDKDF (reference sequence). Between the trimmed V and J ends, which lost 0 bases and 4 bases, there was a span of 10 bases. This CDR3 is built from 15 residues. This CDR3 reads CATSRDLGLGNTIYF. In DNA form, the CDR3 reads TGTGCCACCAGCAGAGATTTGGGGCTGGGAAACACCATATATTTT.

V gene TRBV7-8 combines with J gene TRBJ1-1; no clear D gene. The germline CDR1 and CDR2 sequences are SGHVS and FQNEAQ. The CDR3 spans 16 residues. V lost 5 bases to trimming and J lost 3 bases, with 19 bases between them. Here the CDR3 reads CASSGSSQPGYTEAFF. Written as DNA, the CDR3 is TGTGCCAGCAGCGGTTCGTCACAGCCGGGATACACTGAAGCTTTCTTT. Variable domain in full (rest from reference TRBV7-8 and TRBJ1-1): GAGVSQSPRYKVAKRGQDVALRCDPISGHVSLFWYQQALGQGPEFLTYFQNEAQLDKSGLPSDRFFAERPEGSVSTLKIQRTQQEDSAVYLCASSGSSQPGYTEAFFGQGTRLTVV.